This T cell receptor (beta chain) is from a study of T cells in Graves' hyperthyroidism and ophthalmopathy. Points from the study as a whole: Most thyroid clonotypes with frequency above 0.001 were detected in blood.

The sample holds many counts of this clonotype. What it binds is not known. TCR beta CDR3 regions were amplified from RNA. HTBI primers drove first-round RT-PCR of the TCR CDR3. TCRdb reprocessed the multiplex PCR reads with MiXCR, giving one entry per CDR3 protein. The sample records approximately 640,000 distinct CDR3 sequences, 17% being singletons. There are 14 residues in the CDR3. The V gene's germline CDR1 is LGHDT and CDR2 YNNKEL (reference sequence). The V end was cut by 4 bases, the J end by 2 bases, with 6 bases between. Sequenced input: blood. The source of this sequence is a man aged 45 to 65 with Graves' hyperthyroidism. The chain links TRBV3-1 to TRBJ2-6; D gene uncertain. The CDR3 DNA reads TGTGCCAGCAGCCCTCTGACTGGGGCCAACGTCCTGACTTTC. Protein: CASSPLTGANVLTF.